This section outlines one TCR beta chain sequence together with its context. Its cognate antigen has yet to be identified. Base qualities are not recorded, but no much larger clone differs from it by a single base. This entry comes from a study of CD8+ T cells in alopecia areata (dated by TCRdb to the late 2010s). Describing the broader study: Treated patients were enrolled in an open-label pilot trial of oral tofacitinib at 5 to 10 mg twice daily for moderate-to-severe alopecia areata. Tofacitinib was given for 6 to 18 months, followed by 6 months of follow-up off drug to assess delayed response and recurrence. Disease severity in treated patients was measured with the SALT score, which quantifies the percentage of affected scalp surface area. In both human patients and the C3H/HeJ mouse model, the study applied high-throughput TCRbeta sequencing to look at T cell clonal expansion in alopecia areata. In humans, TCRbeta sequencing was performed on scalp tissue and on sorted CD4+ and CD8+ peripheral blood T cells from healthy controls and from patients with patchy or totalis/universalis alopecia areata. Biopsies were taken from tofacitinib-treated patients at baseline and at 4 and 24 weeks of treatment, and a later scalp biopsy was taken in several of the tofacitinib-treated patients. Clonality in the scalp was compared among normal scalp (n=4), patchy alopecia areata scalp (n=8), and alopecia totalis/universalis scalp (n=8). RNA was obtained with the PAXgene miRNA kit for fixed scalp, the miRNeasy kit for PBMCs, and the RNeasy kit for mouse skin. TCRbeta CDR3 regions were amplified by immunoSEQ multiplex PCR with 35 Vbeta forward and 13 Jbeta reverse primers. Broader findings and caveats from the paper: Unlike mouse skin, which is dominated by gammadelta T cells, normal human skin has resident alphabeta T cells that are also sequenced, and this complicates analysis of the scalp TCR repertoire. Compared with mice, TCR sequences shared between patients were less clear, possibly partly because of HLA diversity across the patient population. Compared with normal scalp, lesional scalp had higher clonality and more expanded CD8+ clones, particularly in alopecia totalis/universalis, a pattern that suggests antigenic drive. Many expanded lesional clones persisted in scalp and blood during tofacitinib treatment, which may partly explain relapse after stopping treatment. Scalp clonality and the number of expanded CD8+ clones among the top 100 scalp clones were significantly decreased by tofacitinib. Because the treated cohort was small and had just a single nonresponder, larger studies are needed to establish links between baseline CD8+ expansion and response.

The CDR3 goes from the cysteine to the phenylalanine over 13 residues. The DNA shown is the 39-base CDR3, in frame from base 1. From a lookup of the germline V gene, CDR1 and CDR2 are SQVTM and ANQGSEA. V loses 7 bases at its end and J loses 2 bases; junction bases beyond the gene matches: 5. Receptor libraries were prepared by the immunoSEQ multiplex PCR assay. RNA was extracted from all samples and reverse transcribed into cDNA as template for TCR sequencing. SuperScript III was used for first-strand cDNA synthesis, primed with a 2:1 mix of oligo-dT and random hexamers. A synthetic immune receptor repertoire was used to assess amplification bias, and residual bias was removed computationally. Per the source publication's procedure: After raw reads were preprocessed to remove errors, the CDR3 was defined following IMGT conventions as running from the conserved cysteine to phenylalanine. Clonality was computed by normalizing Shannon entropy by log2 of the number of productive unique TCRs and subtracting the result from 1. Whether scalp clones were CD4 or CD8 was inferred by matching scalp TCRbeta sequences against CD4 and CD8 repertoires sorted from blood. In its TCRdb copy, this immuneACCESS table keeps in-frame sequences only and misses some clones. Where compared with another copy, unresolved V genes explain less than half of these, and the others have no known cause. That table is the source of V, J and clone size, and D and trimming were worked out from the DNA. The sample yields 150,000 to 200,000 clones; less than 80% were counted once. Approximately 14% of the sample rests with the top ten.

The time point label corresponds to: 20 to 30 weeks on oral tofacitinib. Sample treatment or condition, as interpreted from the label and publication: oral pan-JAK inhibitor, 5-10 mg twice daily. Lesional scalp punch biopsies and peripheral blood were obtained from alopecia areata patients. PBMCs were separated by density centrifugation and stained for CD3, CD4 and CD8, after which CD4+ and CD8+ T cells were sorted on a FACSAria. Sequencing used CD4+ T cells sorted from blood, obtained at week 24, from a patient treated with tofacitinib. The rearrangement combines TRBV29-1 with TRBJ2-3, and TRBD1 aligns with 8 junction nucleotides. The receptor's source is a human donor with alopecia areata. The CDR3 reads CSARGRVTDTQYF. The DNA sequence reads TGCAGCGCCAGGGGGCGGGTCACAGATACGCAGTATTTT.